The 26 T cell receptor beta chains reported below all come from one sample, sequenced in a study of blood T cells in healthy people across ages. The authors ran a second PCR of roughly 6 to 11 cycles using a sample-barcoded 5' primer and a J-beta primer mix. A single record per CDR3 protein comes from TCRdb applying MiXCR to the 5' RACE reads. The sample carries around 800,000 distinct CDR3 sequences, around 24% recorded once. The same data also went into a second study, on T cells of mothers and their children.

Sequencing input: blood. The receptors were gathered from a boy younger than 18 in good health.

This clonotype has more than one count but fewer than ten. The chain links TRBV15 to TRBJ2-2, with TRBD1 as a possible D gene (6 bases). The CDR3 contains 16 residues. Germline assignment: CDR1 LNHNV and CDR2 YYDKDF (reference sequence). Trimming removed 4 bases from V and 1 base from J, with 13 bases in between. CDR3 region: CATSTKWGRNTGELFF. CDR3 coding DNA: TGTGCCACCAGCACAAAGTGGGGGCGGAACACCGGGGAGCTGTTTTTT.

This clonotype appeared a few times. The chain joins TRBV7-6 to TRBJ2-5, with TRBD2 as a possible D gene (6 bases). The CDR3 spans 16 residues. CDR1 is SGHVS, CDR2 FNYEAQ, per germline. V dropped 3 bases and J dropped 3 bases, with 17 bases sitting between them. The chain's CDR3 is CASSFLWGSGKETQYF. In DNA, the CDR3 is TGTGCCAGCAGCTTCCTGTGGGGTAGCGGAAAAGAGACCCAGTACTTC.

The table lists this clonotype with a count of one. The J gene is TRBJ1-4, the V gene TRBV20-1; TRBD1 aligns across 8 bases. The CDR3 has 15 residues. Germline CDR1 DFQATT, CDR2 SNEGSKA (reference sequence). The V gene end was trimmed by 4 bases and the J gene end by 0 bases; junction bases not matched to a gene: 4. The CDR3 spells CSAMGGQATNEKLFF. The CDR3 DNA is TGCAGTGCTATGGGGGGACAGGCAACTAATGAAAAACTGTTTTTT.

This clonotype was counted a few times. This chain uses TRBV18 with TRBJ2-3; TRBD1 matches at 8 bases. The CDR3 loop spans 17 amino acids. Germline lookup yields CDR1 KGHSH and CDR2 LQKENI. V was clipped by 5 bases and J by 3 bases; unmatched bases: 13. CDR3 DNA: TGTGCCAGCTCAACCCGGTCCGGACAGGGAAGAACAGATACGCAGTATTTT. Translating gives CASSTRSGQGRTDTQYF. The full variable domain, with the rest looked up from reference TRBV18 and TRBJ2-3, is NAGVMQNPRHLVRRRGQEARLRCSPMKGHSHVYWYRQLPEEGLKFMVYLQKENIIDESGMPKERFSAEFPKEGPSILRIQQVVRGDSAAYFCASSTRSGQGRTDTQYFGPGTRLTVL.

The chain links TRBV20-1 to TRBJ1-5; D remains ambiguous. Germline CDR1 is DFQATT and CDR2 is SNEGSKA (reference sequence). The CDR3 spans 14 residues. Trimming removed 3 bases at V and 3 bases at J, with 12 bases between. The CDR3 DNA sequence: TGCAGTGCTAGTGGTGGCAGCCACAATCAGCCCCAGCATTTT. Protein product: CSASGGSHNQPQHF.

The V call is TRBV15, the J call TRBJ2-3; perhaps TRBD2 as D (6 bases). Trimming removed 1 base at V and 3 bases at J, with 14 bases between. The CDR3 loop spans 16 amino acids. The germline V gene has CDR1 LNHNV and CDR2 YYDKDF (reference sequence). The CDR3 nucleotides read TGTGCCACCAGCAGAGTTTCCGCGGGGCAAACAGATACGCAGTATTTT. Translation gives CATSRVSAGQTDTQYF.

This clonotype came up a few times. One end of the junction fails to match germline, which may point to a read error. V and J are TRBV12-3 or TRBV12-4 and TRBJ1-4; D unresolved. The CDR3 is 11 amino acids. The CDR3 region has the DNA TGTGCCAGCAGTGATATAGAAAGACTGTTTTTT. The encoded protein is CASSDIERLFF.

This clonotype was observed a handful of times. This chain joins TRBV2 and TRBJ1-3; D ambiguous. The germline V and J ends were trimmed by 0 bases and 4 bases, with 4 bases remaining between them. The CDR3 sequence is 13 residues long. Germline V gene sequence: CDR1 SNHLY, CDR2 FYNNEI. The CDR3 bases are TGTGCCAGCAGTGAAGCCCAGGGAAACACCATATATTTT. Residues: CASSEAQGNTIYF.

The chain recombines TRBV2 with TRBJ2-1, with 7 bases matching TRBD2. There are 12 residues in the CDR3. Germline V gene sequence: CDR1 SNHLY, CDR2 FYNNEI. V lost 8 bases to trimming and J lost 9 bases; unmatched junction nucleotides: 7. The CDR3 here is CASGLGVGEQFF. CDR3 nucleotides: TGTGCCAGCGGACTAGGAGTGGGTGAGCAGTTCTTC.

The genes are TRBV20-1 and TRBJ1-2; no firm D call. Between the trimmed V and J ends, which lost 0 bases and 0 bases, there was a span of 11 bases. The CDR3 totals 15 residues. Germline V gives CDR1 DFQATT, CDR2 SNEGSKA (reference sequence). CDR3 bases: TGCAGTGCTAGAGATGGGAAGGTAGCTAACTATGGCTACACCTTC. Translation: CSARDGKVANYGYTF.

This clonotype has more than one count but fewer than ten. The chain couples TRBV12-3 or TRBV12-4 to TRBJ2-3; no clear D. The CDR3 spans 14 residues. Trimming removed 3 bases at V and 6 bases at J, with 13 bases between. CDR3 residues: CASSFGTRPDTQYF. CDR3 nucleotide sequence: TGTGCCAGCAGTTTTGGAACTCGCCCGGATACGCAGTATTTT.

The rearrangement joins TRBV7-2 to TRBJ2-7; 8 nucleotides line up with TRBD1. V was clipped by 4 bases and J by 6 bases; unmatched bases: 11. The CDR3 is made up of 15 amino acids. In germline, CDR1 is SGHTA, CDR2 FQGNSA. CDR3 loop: CASSSLDRVFSEQYF. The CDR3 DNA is TGTGCCAGCAGCTCCCTGGACAGGGTATTTTCCGAGCAGTACTTC.

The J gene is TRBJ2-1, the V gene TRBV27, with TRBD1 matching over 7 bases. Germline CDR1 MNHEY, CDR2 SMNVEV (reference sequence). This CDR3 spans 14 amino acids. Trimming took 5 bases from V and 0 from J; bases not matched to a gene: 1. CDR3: CASSRGPSYNEQFF. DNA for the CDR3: TGTGCCAGCAGTAGGGGGCCCTCCTACAATGAGCAGTTCTTC.

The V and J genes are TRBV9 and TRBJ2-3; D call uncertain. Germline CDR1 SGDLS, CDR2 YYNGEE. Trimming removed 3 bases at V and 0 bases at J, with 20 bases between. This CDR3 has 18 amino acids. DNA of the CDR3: TGTGCCAGCAGCGCCGCCCCCCTAGGCTTCTCAAGCACAGATACGCAGTATTTT. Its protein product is CASSAAPLGFSSTDTQYF.

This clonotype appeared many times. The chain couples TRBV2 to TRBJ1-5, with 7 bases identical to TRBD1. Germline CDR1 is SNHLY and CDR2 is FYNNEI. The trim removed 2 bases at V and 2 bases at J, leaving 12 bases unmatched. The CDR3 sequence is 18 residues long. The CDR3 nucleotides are TGTGCCAGCAGTGAAACGAAGCGGTCAGGGGGGGGCAATCAGCCCCAGCATTTT. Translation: CASSETKRSGGGNQPQHF.

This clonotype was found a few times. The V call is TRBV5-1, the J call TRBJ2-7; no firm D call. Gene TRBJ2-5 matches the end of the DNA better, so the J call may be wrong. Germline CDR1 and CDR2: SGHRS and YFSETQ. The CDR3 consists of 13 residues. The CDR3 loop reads CASSIPTRETQYF. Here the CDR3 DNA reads TGCGCCAGCAGCATCCCGACCAGGGAGACCCAGTACTTC.

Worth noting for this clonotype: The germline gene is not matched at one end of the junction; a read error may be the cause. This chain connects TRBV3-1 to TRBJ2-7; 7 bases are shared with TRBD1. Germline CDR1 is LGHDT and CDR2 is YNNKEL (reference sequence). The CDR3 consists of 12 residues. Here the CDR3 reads CASSQIGQAEFF. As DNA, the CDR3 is TGTGCCAGCAGCCAAATAGGACAGGCGGAGTTCTTC.

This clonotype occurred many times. The CDR3: CSVEEGSYEQYF. In DNA, the CDR3 is TGCAGCGTTGAAGAGGGCTCTTACGAGCAGTACTTC. The chain recombines TRBV29-1 with TRBJ2-7; D not resolved. This CDR3 region has 12 residues. Trimming left V 0 bases short and J 4 bases short, with 7 bases between. CDR1 and CDR2 from the germline V gene are SQVTM and ANQGSEA.

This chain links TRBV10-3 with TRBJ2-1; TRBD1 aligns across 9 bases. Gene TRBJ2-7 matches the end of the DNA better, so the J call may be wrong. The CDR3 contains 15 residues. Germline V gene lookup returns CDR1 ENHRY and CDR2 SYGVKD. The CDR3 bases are TGTGCCATCAGTGATCAAGACAGGGGGGAGTACGAGCAGTACTTC. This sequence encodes CAISDQDRGEYEQYF.

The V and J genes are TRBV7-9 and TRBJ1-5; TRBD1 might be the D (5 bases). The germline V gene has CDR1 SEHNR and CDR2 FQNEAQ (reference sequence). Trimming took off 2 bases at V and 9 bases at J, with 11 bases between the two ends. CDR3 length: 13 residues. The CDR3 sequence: CASSLPSQGPQHF. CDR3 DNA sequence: TGTGCCAGCAGCTTACCTTCTCAGGGGCCCCAGCATTTT. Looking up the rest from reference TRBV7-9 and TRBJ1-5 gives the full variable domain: DTGVSQNPRHKITKRGQNVTFRCDPISEHNRLYWYRQTLGQGPEFLTYFQNEAQLEKSRLLSDRFSAERPKGSFSTLEIQRTEQGDSAMYLCASSLPSQGPQHFGDGTRLSIL.

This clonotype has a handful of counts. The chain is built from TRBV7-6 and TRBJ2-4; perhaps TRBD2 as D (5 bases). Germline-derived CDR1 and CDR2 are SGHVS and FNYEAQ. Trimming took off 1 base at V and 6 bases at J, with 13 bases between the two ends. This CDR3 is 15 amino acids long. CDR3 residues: CASSLGRRGGNIQYF. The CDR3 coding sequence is TGTGCCAGCAGCTTAGGTCGACGGGGTGGAAACATTCAGTACTTC.

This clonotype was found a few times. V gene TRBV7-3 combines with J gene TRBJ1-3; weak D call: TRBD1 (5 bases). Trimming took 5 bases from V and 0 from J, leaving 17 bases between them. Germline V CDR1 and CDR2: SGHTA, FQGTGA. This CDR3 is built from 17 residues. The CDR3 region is CASSPHPRGNSGNTIYF. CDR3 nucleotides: TGTGCCAGCAGCCCCCACCCCCGGGGGAACTCTGGAAACACCATATATTTT.

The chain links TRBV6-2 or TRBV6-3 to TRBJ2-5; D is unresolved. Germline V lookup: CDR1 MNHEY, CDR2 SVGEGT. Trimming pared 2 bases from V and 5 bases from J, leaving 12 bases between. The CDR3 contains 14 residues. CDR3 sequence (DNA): TGTGCCAGCAGTTACCTGTTAGACTGGGAGACCCAGTACTTC. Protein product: CASSYLLDWETQYF.

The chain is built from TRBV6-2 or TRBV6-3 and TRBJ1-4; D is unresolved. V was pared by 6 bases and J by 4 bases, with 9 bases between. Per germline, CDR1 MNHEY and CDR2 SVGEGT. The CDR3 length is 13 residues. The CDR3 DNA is TGTGCCAGCAGGGTTGACGGTAATGAAAAACTGTTTTTT. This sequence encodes CASRVDGNEKLFF.

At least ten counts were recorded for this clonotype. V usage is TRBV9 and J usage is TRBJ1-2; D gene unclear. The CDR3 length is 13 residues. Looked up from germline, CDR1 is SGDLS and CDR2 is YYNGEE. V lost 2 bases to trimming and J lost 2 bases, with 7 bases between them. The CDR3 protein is CASSVDGNYGYTF. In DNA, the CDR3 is TGTGCCAGCAGCGTTGACGGGAACTATGGCTACACCTTC.

The CDR3 is CASSGEEEKLFF. CDR3 DNA sequence: TGTGCCAGCAGTGGGGAAGAAGAAAAACTGTTTTTT. V and J are TRBV25-1 and TRBJ1-4; D is unresolved. With 4 bases removed from V and 8 bases from J, the gap between germline ends came to 8 bases. This CDR3 has 12 residues. The germline gives CDR1 MGHDK, CDR2 SYGVNS.